Listed here are 8 T cell receptor beta chains from one sample, sequenced in a study of CD8+ T cells in alopecia areata. Treatment denoted: oral pan-JAK inhibitor, 5-10 mg twice daily. Following extraction, RNA underwent reverse transcription to cDNA, which served as the sequencing template. Profiling relied on immunoSEQ multiplex PCR, and the TCRdb table lists in-frame clones only, not all of them. The profile shows 150,000 to 200,000 clones, about 65% of them singletons. Sequenced here: CD4+ T cells sorted from blood, sampled at roughly week 49, from a patient treated with tofacitinib. Receptors were obtained from a human donor with alopecia areata.

The V and J genes are TRBV29-1 and TRBJ2-1; D is ambiguous. Germline CDR1 is SQVTM and CDR2 is ANQGSEA. Deletions cut 4 bases from V and 5 bases from J, with 9 bases between. The CDR3 runs to 12 residues. CDR3 in DNA: TGCAGCGTTGGTGGAGCAAACAATGAGCAGTTCTTC. The encoded protein is CSVGGANNEQFF.

The chain has TRBV29-1 and TRBJ2-1, with D perhaps assigned TRBD1 or TRBD2 (5 bases each). V gave up 6 bases and J gave up 7 bases, with 13 bases separating them. Germline CDR1 and CDR2: SQVTM and ANQGSEA. This CDR3 comprises 12 residues. The CDR3, as DNA: TGCAGCGTCGCTCCGGGACCAAATGAGCAGTTCTTC. It encodes CSVAPGPNEQFF.

This chain uses TRBV29-1 with TRBJ1-1; TRBD1 might be the D (6 bases). Deletions cut 6 bases from V and 2 bases from J, with 13 bases between. Germline V gene lookup returns CDR1 SQVTM and CDR2 ANQGSEA. The length of the CDR3 is 13 residues. The CDR3 DNA sequence: TGCAGCGTGGCTCAGGGGCCCAACACTGAAGCTTTCTTT. Translating it yields CSVAQGPNTEAFF.

This CDR3 is CATSRDPSGDSPLHF. CDR3 coding DNA: TGTGCCACCAGCAGAGATCCCTCAGGGGATTCACCCCTCCACTTT. The chain has TRBV15 and TRBJ1-6, with D perhaps matching TRBD1 (6 bases). CDR1 is LNHNV, CDR2 YYDKDF, per germline (reference sequence). Trimming shortened V by 0 bases and J by 8 bases, and 11 bases separated the two germline ends. The CDR3 spans 15 residues.

The chain carries TRBV14 and TRBJ2-1; no firm D call. V was shortened by 6 bases and J by 11 bases, with 20 bases between the two germline ends. This CDR3 has 14 amino acids. The germline V gene has CDR1 SGHDN and CDR2 FVKESK. The CDR3 DNA is TGTGCCAGCAGTCTTCCCGGCTCCAGTCCGAAGCAGTTCTTC. As protein: CASSLPGSSPKQFF.

This rearrangement joins TRBV15 to TRBJ1-2; D is undetermined. Germline V lookup: CDR1 LNHNV, CDR2 YYDKDF (reference sequence). V lost 0 bases, J lost 7 bases, and 12 bases lay in between. The CDR3 spans 14 residues. CDR3 sequence reads: CATSRDSTSFGYTF. In nucleotides, the CDR3 is TGTGCCACCAGCAGAGACAGTACCTCCTTTGGCTACACCTTC.

This chain joins TRBV18 and TRBJ1-4; the match to TRBD1 covers 7 bases. Trimming removed 1 base from V and 8 bases from J; junction bases left unmatched: 7. Germline V gene sequence: CDR1 KGHSH, CDR2 LQKENI. CDR3 length: 15 amino acids. The CDR3 protein is CASSPLQGLDEKLFF. CDR3 bases: TGTGCCAGCTCACCACTACAGGGGTTGGACGAAAAACTGTTTTTT.

This clone was observed a few times. V is TRBV4-2 and J is TRBJ2-1; D is possibly TRBD1 or TRBD2 (5 bases each). Per germline, CDR1 LGHNA and CDR2 YNFKEQ. The CDR3 loop spans 14 amino acids. V was trimmed by 1 base and J by 7 bases, leaving 11 bases between them. The CDR3 here is CASSQVGVGNEQFF. CDR3 DNA sequence: TGTGCCAGCAGCCAAGTGGGGGTAGGAAATGAGCAGTTCTTC.